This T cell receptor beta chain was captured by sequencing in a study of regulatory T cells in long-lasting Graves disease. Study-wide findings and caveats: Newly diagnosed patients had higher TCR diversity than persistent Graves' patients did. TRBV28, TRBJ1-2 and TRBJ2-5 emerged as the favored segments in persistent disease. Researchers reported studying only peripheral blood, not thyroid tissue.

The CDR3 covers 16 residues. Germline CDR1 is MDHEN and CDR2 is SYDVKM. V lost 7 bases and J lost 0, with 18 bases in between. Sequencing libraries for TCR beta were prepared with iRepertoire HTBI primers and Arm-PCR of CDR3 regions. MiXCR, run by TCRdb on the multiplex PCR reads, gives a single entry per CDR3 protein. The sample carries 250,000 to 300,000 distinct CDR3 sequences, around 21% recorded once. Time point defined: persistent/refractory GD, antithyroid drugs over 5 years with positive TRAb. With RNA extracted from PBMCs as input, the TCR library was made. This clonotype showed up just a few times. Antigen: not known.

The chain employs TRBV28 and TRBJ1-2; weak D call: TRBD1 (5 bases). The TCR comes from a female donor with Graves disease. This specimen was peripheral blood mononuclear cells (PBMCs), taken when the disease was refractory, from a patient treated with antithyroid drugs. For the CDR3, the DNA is TGTGCCAGCACCCAATCGGGGCGGATCTCTAACTATGGCTACACCTTC. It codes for CASTQSGRISNYGYTF.